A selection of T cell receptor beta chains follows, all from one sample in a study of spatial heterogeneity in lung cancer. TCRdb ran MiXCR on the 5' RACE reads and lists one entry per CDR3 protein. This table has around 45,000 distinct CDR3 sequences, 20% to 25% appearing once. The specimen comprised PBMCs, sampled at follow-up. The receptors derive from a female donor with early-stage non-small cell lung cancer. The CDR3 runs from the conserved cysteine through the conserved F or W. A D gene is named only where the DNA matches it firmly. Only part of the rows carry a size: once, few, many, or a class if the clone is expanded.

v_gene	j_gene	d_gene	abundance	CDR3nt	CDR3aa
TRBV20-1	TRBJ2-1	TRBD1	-	TGCAGTGCTAGACGTGGACAGGGCCAGGATGAGCAGTTCTTC	CSARRGQGQDEQFF
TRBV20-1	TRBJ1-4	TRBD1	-	TGCAGTGCTGGGGACAGGGCGCGCGAAAAACTGTTTTTT	CSAGDRAREKLFF
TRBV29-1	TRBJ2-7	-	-	TGCAGCGTTGAAGTCTCTGGCGAGCAGTACTTC	CSVEVSGEQYF
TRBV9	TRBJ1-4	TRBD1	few	TGTGCCAGCAGCGTAGGGGGGACAGATGAAAAACTGTTTTTT	CASSVGGTDEKLFF
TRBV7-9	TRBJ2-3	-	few	TGTGCCAATGACAGCATAGGATCCGATACGCAGTATTTT	CANDSIGSDTQYF
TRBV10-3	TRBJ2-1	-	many	TGTGCCATCAGTGAGTCCAATGAGCAGTTCTTC	CAISESNEQFF
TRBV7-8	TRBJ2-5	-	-	TGTGCCAGCAGGAGGGGGTTGGAGACCCAGTACTTC	CASRRGLETQYF
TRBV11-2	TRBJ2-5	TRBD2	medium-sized	TGTGCCAGCAGCTCCGGGACTATTAGAGAGACCCAGTACTTC	CASSSGTIRETQYF
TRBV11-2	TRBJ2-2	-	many	TGTGCCAGCAGCTTATTCCTGAACACCGGGGAGCTGTTTTTT	CASSLFLNTGELFF
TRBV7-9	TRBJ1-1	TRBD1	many	TGTGCCAGCATCTCCTTCAACCTTGTAGGGGGCAGGGACACTGAAGCTTTCTTT	CASISFNLVGGRDTEAFF
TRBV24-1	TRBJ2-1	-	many	TGTGCCACCAGTGACCCGTACAATGAGCAGTTCTTC	CATSDPYNEQFF
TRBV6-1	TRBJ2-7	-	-	TGTGCCAGCAGAAGGCCGCGAGGCTACGAGCAGTACTTC	CASRRPRGYEQYF
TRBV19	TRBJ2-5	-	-	TGTGCCAGTACCCCAGGAGGTAGCCGATACCAAGAGACCCAGTACTTC	CASTPGGSRYQETQYF
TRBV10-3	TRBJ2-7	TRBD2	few	TGTGCCATCAGTGAGTCGGGTAGGGAGGGCAACCCGTGGCAGTACTTC	CAISESGREGNPWQYF
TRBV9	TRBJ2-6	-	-	TGTGCCAGCAGCAGGGGTATGGGGGCCAACGTCCTGACTTTC	CASSRGMGANVLTF
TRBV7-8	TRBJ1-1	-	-	TGTGCCAGCAGCTTCTTCCAGGCAACAAGTAACACTGAAGCTTTCTTT	CASSFFQATSNTEAFF
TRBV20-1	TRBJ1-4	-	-	TGCAGTGCTAGTACGAATGAAAAACTGTTTTTT	CSASTNEKLFF
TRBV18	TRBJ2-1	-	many	TGTGCCAGCTCACCAGGCGCGCCCGCCAATGAGCAGTTCTTC	CASSPGAPANEQFF
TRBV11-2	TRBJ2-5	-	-	TGTGCCAGCCGATATTCAGACATGCAAGAGACCCAGTACTTC	CASRYSDMQETQYF
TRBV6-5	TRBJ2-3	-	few	TGTGCCAGCGTTTACCAGGGGACGCAGTATTTT	CASVYQGTQYF
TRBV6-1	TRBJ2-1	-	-	TGTGCCAGCGGGCAGGGCTCCTACAATGAGCAGTTCTTC	CASGQGSYNEQFF
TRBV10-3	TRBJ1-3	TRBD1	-	TGTGCCACCCGACAGGGGCCAACCGGAAACACCATATATTTT	CATRQGPTGNTIYF
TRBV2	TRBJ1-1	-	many	TGTGCCAGCTCTCAGGGGATGAACACTGAAGCTTTCTTT	CASSQGMNTEAFF
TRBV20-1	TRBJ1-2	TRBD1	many	TGCAGTGCTAGTTGGGGACAGTCCTATGGCTACACCTTC	CSASWGQSYGYTF
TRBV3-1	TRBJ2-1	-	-	TGTGCCAGCAGCCAAGCCGCCGTTGGGCGGGGCCTCAATGAGCAGTTCTTC	CASSQAAVGRGLNEQFF
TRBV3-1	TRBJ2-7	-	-	TGTGCCAGCAGCCAAGTGAACGAGCAGTACTTC	CASSQVNEQYF
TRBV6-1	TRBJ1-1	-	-	TGTGCCAGCAGCATCGCCAGGAACACTGAAGCTTTCTTT	CASSIARNTEAFF
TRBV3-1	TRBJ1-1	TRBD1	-	TGTGCCAGCAGCCGACCAGGGGGTGAAGCTTTCTTT	CASSRPGGEAFF
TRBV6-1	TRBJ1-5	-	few	TGTGCCAGCAGTGAAGTCGGTCAGCCCCAGCATTTT	CASSEVGQPQHF
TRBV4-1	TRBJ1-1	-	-	TGCGCCAGCAGCCAGAGAAGGGGGAACACTGAAGCTTTCTTT	CASSQRRGNTEAFF
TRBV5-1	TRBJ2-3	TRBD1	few	TGCGCCAGCAGCGAACAGGGGGCTGCAGATACGCAGTATTTT	CASSEQGAADTQYF
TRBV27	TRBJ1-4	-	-	TGTGCCAGCAGTTTAGGGCAGGGCCTTCGAGGACTGTTTTTT	CASSLGQGLRGLFF
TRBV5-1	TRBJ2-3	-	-	TGCGCCAGCAGCTTGGAAGCAGATACGCAGTATTTT	CASSLEADTQYF
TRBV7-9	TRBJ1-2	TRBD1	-	TGTGCCATACGCCCGGACAGGGGGCAACGGGGCTACACCTTC	CAIRPDRGQRGYTF
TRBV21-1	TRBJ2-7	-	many	TGTGCCAGCAGGTTGGAGTTTTACGAGCAGTACTTC	CASRLEFYEQYF
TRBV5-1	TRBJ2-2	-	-	TGCGCCAGCAGTAAAACACAGGGTGCCGGGGAGCTGTTTTTT	CASSKTQGAGELFF
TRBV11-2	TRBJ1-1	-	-	TGTGCCACCATCCAGGTAGTTGGATACACTGAAGCTTTCTTT	CATIQVVGYTEAFF
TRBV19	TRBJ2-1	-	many	TGTGCCAGTAGTATCGCTGGCTCCTACAATGAGCAGTTCTTC	CASSIAGSYNEQFF
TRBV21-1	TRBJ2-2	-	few	TGTGCCAGAAAATACACCGGGGAGCTGTTTTTT	CARKYTGELFF
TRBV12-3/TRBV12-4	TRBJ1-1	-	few	TGTGCCAGCAGTTTCGCGGGGATGGGGACTGAAGCTTTCTTT	CASSFAGMGTEAFF
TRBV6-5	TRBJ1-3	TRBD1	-	TGTGCCAGCAGGGAACAGGGGTTTGCGGAAAACACCATATATTTT	CASREQGFAENTIYF
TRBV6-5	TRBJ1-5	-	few	TGTGCCAGCAGTTCCTGGGGGGAGGCTAGCAATCAGCCCCAGCATTTT	CASSSWGEASNQPQHF
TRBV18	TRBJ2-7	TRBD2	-	TGTGCCAGCTCACCACCGGCCGGGACTAGAGATTACTACGAGCAGTACTTC	CASSPPAGTRDYYEQYF